A selection of T cell receptor beta chains follows, all from one sample in a study of response to subunit inactivated influenza vaccine. TCRdb re-derived calls from the RT-PCR reads in MiXCR, one entry per CDR3 protein. Among 450,000 to 600,000 distinct CDR3 sequences, around 8% were seen once, and the ten largest hold over 10%. Sequenced material: PBMCs from blood, taken around 25 months after vaccination. Receptor source: a man in his fifties or sixties who received an inactivated influenza vaccine. CDR3s include the opening cysteine and the closing phenylalanine or tryptophan.

V	J	CDR3
TRBV7-7	TRBJ2-3	CASSQQLADTQYF
TRBV6-1	TRBJ2-1	CASSEALHEQFF
TRBV7-2	TRBJ2-1	CASSLLAIAYNEQFF
TRBV5-1	TRBJ2-1	CASSLGTTPSSYNEQFF
TRBV5-1	TRBJ2-1	CASSHRDNLSHEQFF
TRBV20-1	TRBJ2-6	CSARMLQGHSGANVLTF
TRBV29-1	TRBJ2-2	CSGKKQGPGELFF
TRBV4-3	TRBJ2-1	CASALGAGGRSEQFF
TRBV5-1	TRBJ2-5	CASSFVPNQETQYF
TRBV4-2	TRBJ2-7	CASSQDLASHEQYF
TRBV5-1	TRBJ1-4	CASGRFSNEKLFF
TRBV4-1	TRBJ2-1	CASSRASGGLNNEQFF
TRBV5-5	TRBJ1-4	CASSLEEGPATNEKLFF
TRBV12-3/TRBV12-4	TRBJ1-1	CASSSRGVGTEAFF
TRBV5-4	TRBJ1-2	CASSTGQAIYGYTF
TRBV6-5	TRBJ2-1	CASSYPYSRRPHNEQFF
TRBV5-1	TRBJ2-3	CASSPEANTQYF
TRBV4-1	TRBJ2-1	CASSIQAGGLNEQFF
TRBV11-2	TRBJ2-7	CASSSVGTASREQYF
TRBV2	TRBJ2-2	CASRLSWGTGELFF
TRBV2	TRBJ2-7	CASSGPGTVPPYEQYF
TRBV12-3/TRBV12-4	TRBJ2-2	CASSFSYRHLNTGELFF
TRBV6-1	TRBJ2-1	CASKKAGSYNEQFF
TRBV28	TRBJ2-5	CASRLTGGWEGTQYF
TRBV20-1	TRBJ2-1	CSVRGGQGVGDEQFF
TRBV18	TRBJ2-1	CASSPLLAGGLHNEQFF
TRBV5-6	TRBJ1-2	CASSLSGFGYTF
TRBV5-1	TRBJ1-1	CASSLIDNTEAFF
TRBV5-5	TRBJ2-5	CASSLDTSQETQYF
TRBV7-2	TRBJ1-5	CASSLVGTSNQPQHF
TRBV28	TRBJ1-4	CASSWWASNEKLFF
TRBV12-3/TRBV12-4	TRBJ2-1	CASRGLAGGSTYNEQFF
TRBV20-1	TRBJ1-1	CSARDRRDTEAFF
TRBV7-9	TRBJ2-1	CASSSRTSGPYNEQFF
TRBV12-3/TRBV12-4	TRBJ1-6	CASSLQGPNSPLHF
TRBV7-7	TRBJ2-2	CASSRDSAGELFF
TRBV5-1	TRBJ2-3	CASSNTDTQYF
TRBV7-9	TRBJ2-7	CASSSWGQFLYEQYF
TRBV3-1	TRBJ2-3	CASSQVLLADTDTQYF
TRBV28	TRBJ1-6	CASMEYNSPLHF
TRBV4-2	TRBJ2-3	CASSQAKLAGTDTQYF
TRBV3-1	TRBJ1-5	CASSHSPGQGFGNQPQHF
TRBV6-2/TRBV6-3	TRBJ2-3	CASSYSTGRGDTQYF
TRBV27	TRBJ2-7	CAISKSRQGHYEQYF
TRBV11-1	TRBJ2-1	CASSSRSGLAGDVVNEQFF
TRBV6-2/TRBV6-3	TRBJ2-3	CASRKDSWDTQYF
TRBV6-1	TRBJ2-7	CASSERAGDSYEQYF
TRBV12-3/TRBV12-4	TRBJ2-2	CASSPAGAGELFF
TRBV7-2	TRBJ2-7	CASSHGTAYEQYF
TRBV20-1	TRBJ2-3	CSASRVVKGDTQYF